These 4 T cell receptor beta chains were all obtained from the same sample, sequenced in a study of T cell repertoires in cytomegalovirus infection. Antigens for these TCRs are unknown. One entry per CDR3 protein results from TCRdb running MiXCR on the reads. The sample carries fewer than 130,000 distinct CDR3 sequences, under 55% recorded once. The source material was CD8+ T cells from cultured PBMCs, sampled from culture after CMV antigen stimulation. The receptors originated from a human donor in good health (CMV status not recorded). Some clones in this sample may be carry-over from other donors' samples.

This clonotype has only a few counts. The V and J genes are TRBV27 and TRBJ2-1; D unresolved. The length of the CDR3 is 12 residues. Germline V gives CDR1 MNHEY, CDR2 SMNVEV (reference sequence). The germline V and J ends were trimmed by 8 bases and 7 bases, with 12 bases remaining between them. The CDR3 DNA is TGTGCCAGCGCCCCCCTAGGTAATGAGCAGTTCTTC. Translation: CASAPLGNEQFF.

This clonotype was seen once. This chain links TRBV28 with TRBJ1-1, with no clear D. CDR1 and CDR2 from the germline V gene are MDHEN and SYDVKM. V lost 5 bases to trimming and J lost 4 bases, with 11 bases between them. This CDR3 is built from 13 residues. The CDR3 DNA reads TGTGCCAGCAGTGACTTGGAGTCCACTGAAGCTTTCTTT. Protein product: CASSDLESTEAFF.

The rearrangement joins TRBV7-4 to TRBJ2-7; TRBD1 matches 10 bases. Per germline, CDR1 SGHVT and CDR2 SQSDAQ. CDR3 length: 14 residues. Trimming removed 5 bases from V and 7 bases from J; junction bases left unmatched: 8. The chain's CDR3 is CASSNDRGLWEQYF. The CDR3 nucleotides are TGTGCCAGCAGCAACGACAGGGGGCTCTGGGAGCAGTACTTC. Full variable domain (remainder filled in from reference TRBV7-4 and TRBJ2-7): GAGVSQSPRYKVAKRGRDVALRCDSISGHVTLYWYRQTLGQGSEVLTYSQSDAQRDKSGRPSGRFSAERPERSVSTLKIQRTEQGDSAVYLCASSNDRGLWEQYFGPGTRLTVT.

This clonotype was counted a few times. The chain joins TRBV7-6 to TRBJ2-2; no clear D. The germline V and J ends were trimmed by 4 bases and 2 bases, with 17 bases remaining between them. Germline V gene sequence: CDR1 SGHVS, CDR2 FNYEAQ. There are 17 residues in the CDR3. CDR3 nucleotides: TGTGCCAGCAGCTACGACCCCGGGTTACCCAACACCGGGGAGCTGTTTTTT. Translation gives CASSYDPGLPNTGELFF.